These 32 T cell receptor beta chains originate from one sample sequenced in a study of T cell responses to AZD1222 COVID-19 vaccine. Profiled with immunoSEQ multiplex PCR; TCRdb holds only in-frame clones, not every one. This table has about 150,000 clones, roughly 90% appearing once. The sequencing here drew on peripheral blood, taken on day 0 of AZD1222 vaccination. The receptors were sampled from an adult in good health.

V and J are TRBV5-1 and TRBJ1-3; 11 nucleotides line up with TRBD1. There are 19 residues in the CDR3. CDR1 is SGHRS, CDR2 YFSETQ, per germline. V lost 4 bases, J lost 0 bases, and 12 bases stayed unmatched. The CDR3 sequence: CASSAGQGASSNSGNTIYF. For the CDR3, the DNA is TGCGCCAGCAGCGCCGGACAGGGGGCTTCTTCTAACTCTGGAAACACCATATATTTT.

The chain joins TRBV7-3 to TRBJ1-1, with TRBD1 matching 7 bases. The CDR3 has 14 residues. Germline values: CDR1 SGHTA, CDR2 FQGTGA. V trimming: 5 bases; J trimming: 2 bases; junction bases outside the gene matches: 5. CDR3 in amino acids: CASSPTGDNTEAFF. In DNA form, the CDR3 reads TGTGCCAGCAGCCCAACAGGGGATAACACTGAAGCTTTCTTT.

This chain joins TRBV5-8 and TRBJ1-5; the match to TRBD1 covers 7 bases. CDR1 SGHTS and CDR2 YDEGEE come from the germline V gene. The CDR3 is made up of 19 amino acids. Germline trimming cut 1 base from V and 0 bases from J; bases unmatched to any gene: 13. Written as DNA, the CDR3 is TGTGCCAGCAGCTTGATAACCGGGACAGTGGCCCATAGCAATCAGCCCCAGCATTTT. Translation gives CASSLITGTVAHSNQPQHF.

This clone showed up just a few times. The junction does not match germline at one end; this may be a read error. The CDR3 spells CASSLGFANTGELFF. CDR3 nucleotide sequence: TGTGCCAGCAGTTTAGGGTTCGCGAACACCGGGGAGCTGTTTTTT. V and J are TRBV7-8 and TRBJ2-2, with D uncertain. The CDR3 consists of 15 residues. Looked up from germline, CDR1 is SGHVS and CDR2 is FQNEAQ.

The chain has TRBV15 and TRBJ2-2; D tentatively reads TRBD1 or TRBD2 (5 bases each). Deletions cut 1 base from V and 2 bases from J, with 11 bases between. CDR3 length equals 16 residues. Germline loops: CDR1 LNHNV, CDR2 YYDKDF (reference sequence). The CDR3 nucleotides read TGTGCCACCAGCAGAGGTCCGGGACCTAACACCGGGGAGCTGTTTTTT. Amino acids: CATSRGPGPNTGELFF.

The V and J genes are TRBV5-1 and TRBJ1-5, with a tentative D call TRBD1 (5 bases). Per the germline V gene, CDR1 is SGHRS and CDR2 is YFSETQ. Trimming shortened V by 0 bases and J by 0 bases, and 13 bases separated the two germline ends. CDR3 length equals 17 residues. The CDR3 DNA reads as TGCGCCAGCAGCTTGGACCGGACACGGGATAGCAATCAGCCCCAGCATTTT. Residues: CASSLDRTRDSNQPQHF.

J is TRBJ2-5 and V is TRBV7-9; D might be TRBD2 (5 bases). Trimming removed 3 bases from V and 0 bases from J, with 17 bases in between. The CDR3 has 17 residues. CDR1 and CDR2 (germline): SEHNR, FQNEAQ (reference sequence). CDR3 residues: CASSLGGFWRYQETQYF. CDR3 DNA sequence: TGTGCCAGCAGCTTGGGCGGGTTCTGGCGTTACCAAGAGACCCAGTACTTC.

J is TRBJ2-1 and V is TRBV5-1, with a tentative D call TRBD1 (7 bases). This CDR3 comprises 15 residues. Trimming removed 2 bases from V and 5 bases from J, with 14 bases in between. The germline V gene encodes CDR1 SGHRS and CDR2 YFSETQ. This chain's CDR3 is CASSFAGTAHNEQFF. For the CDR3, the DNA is TGCGCCAGCAGCTTTGCGGGGACAGCACACAATGAGCAGTTCTTC.

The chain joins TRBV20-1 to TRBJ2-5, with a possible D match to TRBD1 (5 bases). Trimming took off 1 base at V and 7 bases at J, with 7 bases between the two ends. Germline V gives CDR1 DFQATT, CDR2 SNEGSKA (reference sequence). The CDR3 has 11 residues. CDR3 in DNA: TGCAGTGCTAGAGTTGGGGCGACCCAGTACTTC. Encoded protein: CSARVGATQYF.

The CDR3 DNA is TGTGCCACCAAACTAAGACTGGGAAGCACAGATACGCAGTATTTT. As protein: CATKLRLGSTDTQYF. This chain links TRBV2 with TRBJ2-3; no reliable D call. V lost 10 bases to trimming and J lost 0 bases, with 17 bases between them. Germline assignment: CDR1 SNHLY and CDR2 FYNNEI. The length of the CDR3 is 15 residues.

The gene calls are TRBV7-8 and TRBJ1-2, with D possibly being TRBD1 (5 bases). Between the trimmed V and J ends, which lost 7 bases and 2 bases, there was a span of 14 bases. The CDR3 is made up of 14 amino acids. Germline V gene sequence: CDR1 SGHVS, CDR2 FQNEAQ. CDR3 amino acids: CASTRTSRNYGYTF. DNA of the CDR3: TGTGCCAGCACCCGGACAAGTAGGAACTATGGCTACACCTTC.

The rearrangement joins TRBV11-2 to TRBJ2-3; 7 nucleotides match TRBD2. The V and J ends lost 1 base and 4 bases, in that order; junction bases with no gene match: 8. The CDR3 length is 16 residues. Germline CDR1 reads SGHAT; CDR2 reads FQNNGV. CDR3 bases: TGTGCCAGCAGCTTAGGAGTGGGAGGGCCGGCAGATACGCAGTATTTT. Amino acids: CASSLGVGGPADTQYF.

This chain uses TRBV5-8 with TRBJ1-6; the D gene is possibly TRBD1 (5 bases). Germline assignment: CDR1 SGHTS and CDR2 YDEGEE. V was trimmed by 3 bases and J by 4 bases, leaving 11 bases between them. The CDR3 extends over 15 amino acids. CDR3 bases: TGTGCCAGCAGCTGGGGGACGGAATATAATTCACCCCTCCACTTT. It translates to CASSWGTEYNSPLHF.

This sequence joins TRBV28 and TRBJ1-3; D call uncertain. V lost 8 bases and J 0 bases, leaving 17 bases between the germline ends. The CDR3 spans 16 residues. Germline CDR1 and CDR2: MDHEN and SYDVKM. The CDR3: CASRMRTVDSGNTIYF. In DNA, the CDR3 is TGTGCCAGCCGCATGAGGACCGTCGACTCTGGAAACACCATATATTTT.

The CDR3: CASRISRGSGNTIYF. The CDR3 region has the DNA TGTGCCAGCAGGATAAGCAGGGGATCCGGAAACACCATATATTTT. The chain combines TRBV6-5 with TRBJ1-3, with D possibly TRBD1 on 6 matching bases. Trimming shortened V by 6 bases and J by 4 bases, and 16 bases separated the two germline ends. Germline CDR1 MNHEY, CDR2 SVGAGI. The CDR3 loop spans 15 amino acids.

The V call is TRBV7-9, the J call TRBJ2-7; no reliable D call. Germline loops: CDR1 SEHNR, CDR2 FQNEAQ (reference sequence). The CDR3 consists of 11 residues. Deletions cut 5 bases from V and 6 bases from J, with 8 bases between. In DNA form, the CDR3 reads TGTGCCAGCAGCGGTACAAGCGAGCAGTACTTC. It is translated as CASSGTSEQYF.

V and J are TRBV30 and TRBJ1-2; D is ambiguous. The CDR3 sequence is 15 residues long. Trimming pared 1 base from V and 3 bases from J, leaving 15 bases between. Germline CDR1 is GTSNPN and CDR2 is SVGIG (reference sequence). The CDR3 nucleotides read TGTGCCTGGAGTGGTAGTAGGAACAAGTACTATGGCTACACCTTC. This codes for CAWSGSRNKYYGYTF.

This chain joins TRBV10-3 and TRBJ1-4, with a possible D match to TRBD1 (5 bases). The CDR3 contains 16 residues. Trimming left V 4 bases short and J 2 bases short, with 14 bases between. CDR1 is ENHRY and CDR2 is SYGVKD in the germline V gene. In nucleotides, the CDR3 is TGTGCCATCAGTGGGCCCCCCGGGGGGACTAATGAAAAACTGTTTTTT. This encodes CAISGPPGGTNEKLFF.

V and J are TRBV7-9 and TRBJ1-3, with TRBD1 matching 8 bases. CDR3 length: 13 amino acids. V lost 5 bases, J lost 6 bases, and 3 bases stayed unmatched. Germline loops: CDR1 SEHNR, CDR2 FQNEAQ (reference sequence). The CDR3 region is CASSTGGVNTIYF. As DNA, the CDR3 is TGTGCCAGCAGCACAGGGGGGGTAAACACCATATATTTT.

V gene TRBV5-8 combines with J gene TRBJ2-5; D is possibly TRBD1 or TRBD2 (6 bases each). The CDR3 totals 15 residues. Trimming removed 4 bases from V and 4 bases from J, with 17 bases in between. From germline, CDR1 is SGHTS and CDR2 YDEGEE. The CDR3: CASSLGSGDLETQYF. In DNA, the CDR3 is TGTGCCAGCAGCCTGGGGTCAGGGGACTTAGAGACCCAGTACTTC.

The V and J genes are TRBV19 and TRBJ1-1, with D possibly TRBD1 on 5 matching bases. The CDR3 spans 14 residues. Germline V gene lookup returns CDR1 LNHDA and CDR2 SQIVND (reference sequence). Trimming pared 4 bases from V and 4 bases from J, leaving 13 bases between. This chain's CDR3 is CASSTLGGGTEAFF. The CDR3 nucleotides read TGTGCCAGTAGTACCCTGGGCGGGGGCACTGAAGCTTTCTTT.

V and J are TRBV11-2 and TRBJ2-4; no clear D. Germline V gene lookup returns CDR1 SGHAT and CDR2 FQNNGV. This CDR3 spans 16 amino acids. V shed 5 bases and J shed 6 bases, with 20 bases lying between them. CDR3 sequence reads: CASSPNHFKMGNIQYF. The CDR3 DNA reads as TGTGCCAGCAGCCCTAACCACTTTAAGATGGGAAACATTCAGTACTTC.

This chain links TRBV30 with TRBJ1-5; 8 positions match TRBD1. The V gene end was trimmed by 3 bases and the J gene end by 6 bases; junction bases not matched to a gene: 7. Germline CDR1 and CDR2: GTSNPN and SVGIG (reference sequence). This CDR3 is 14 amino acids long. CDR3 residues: CAWSSDRVSQPQHF. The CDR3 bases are TGTGCCTGGAGCTCGGACAGGGTGAGTCAGCCCCAGCATTTT.

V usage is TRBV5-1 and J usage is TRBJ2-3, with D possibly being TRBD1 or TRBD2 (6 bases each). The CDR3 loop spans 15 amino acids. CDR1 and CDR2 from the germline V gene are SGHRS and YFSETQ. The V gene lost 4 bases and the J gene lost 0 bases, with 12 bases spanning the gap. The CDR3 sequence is CASSRPGASTDTQYF. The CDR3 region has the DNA TGCGCCAGCAGCCGCCCGGGGGCCAGCACAGATACGCAGTATTTT.

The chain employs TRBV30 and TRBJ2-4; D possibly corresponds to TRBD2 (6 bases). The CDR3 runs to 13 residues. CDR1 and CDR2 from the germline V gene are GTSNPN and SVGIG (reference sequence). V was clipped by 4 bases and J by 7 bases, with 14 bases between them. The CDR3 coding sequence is TGTGCCTGGACCACGGGAGTCGGGAACATTCAGTACTTC. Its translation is CAWTTGVGNIQYF.

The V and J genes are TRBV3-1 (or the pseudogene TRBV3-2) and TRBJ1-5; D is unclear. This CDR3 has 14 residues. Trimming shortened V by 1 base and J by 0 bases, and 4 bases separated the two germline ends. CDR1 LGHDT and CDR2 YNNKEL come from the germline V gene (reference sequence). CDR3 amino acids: CASSQGDSNQPQHF. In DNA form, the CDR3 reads TGTGCCAGCAGCCAAGGTGATAGCAATCAGCCCCAGCATTTT.

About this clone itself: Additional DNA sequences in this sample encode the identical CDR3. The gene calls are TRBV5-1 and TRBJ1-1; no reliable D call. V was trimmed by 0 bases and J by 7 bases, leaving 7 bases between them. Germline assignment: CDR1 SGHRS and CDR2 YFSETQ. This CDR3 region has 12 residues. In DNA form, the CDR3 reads TGCGCCAGCAGCTTGGGGGCAGATGAAGCTTTCTTT. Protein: CASSLGADEAFF.

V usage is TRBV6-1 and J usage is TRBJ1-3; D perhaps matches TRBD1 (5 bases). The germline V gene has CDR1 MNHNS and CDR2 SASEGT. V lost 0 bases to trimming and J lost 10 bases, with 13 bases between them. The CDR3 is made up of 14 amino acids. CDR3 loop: CASSEAGPGRTIYF. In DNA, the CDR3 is TGTGCCAGCAGTGAAGCGGGGCCCGGCCGGACCATATATTTT.

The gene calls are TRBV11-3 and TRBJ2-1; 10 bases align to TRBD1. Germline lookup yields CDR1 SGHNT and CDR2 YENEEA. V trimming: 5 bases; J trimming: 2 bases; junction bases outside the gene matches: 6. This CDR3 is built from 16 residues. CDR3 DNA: TGTGCCAGCAGCACCACGGACAGGGGGGCCTACAATGAGCAGTTCTTC. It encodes CASSTTDRGAYNEQFF.

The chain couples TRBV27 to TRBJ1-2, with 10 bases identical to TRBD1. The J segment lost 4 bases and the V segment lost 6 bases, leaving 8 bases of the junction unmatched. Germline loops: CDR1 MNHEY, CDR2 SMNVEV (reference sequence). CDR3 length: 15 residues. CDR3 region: CASRLDRGRSYGYTF. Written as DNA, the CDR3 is TGTGCCAGCAGGCTCGACAGGGGGCGGAGCTATGGCTACACCTTC.

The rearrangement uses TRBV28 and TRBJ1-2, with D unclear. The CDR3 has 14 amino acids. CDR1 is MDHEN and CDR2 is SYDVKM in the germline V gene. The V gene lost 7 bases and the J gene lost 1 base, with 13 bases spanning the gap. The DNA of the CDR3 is TGTGCCAGCACTAAGTCCTCGTATAACTATGGCTACACCTTC. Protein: CASTKSSYNYGYTF.

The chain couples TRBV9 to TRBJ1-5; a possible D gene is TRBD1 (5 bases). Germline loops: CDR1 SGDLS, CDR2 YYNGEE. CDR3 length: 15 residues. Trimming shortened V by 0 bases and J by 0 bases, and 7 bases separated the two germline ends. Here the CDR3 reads CASSVGDRSNQPQHF. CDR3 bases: TGTGCCAGCAGCGTAGGGGACCGTAGCAATCAGCCCCAGCATTTT.